The clone carrying this TCR beta chain was seen repeatedly, ten times or more. The antigen is unknown. CDR1 and CDR2 from the germline V gene are SGHAT and FQNNGV. This CDR3 region has 12 residues. V lost 3 bases and J lost 5, with 7 bases in between. This entry comes from a study of spatial heterogeneity in lung cancer. Study-level information: A consistent excess of beta-chain over alpha-chain sequences was detected.

Sample time point: blood at routine non-recurrence follow-up after resection. Whole RNA, isolated from tumor, nontumor lung or frozen PBMC, was sequenced without prior sorting. In the library, each TCR cDNA molecule bore its own unique molecular identifier. TCRdb re-called the 5' RACE reads through MiXCR, storing one row per CDR3 protein. The sample holds some 54,000 distinct CDR3 sequences, around 7% seen once. Study results and limitations: Circulating ubiquitous expanded tumor TCRs were observed more frequently at resection than at follow-up.

The sequence derives from a female donor with early-stage non-small cell lung cancer. The source was PBMCs, collected at follow-up. The gene calls are TRBV11-2 and TRBJ1-2; D is unclear. CDR3 residues: CASSFSAYGYTF. As DNA, the CDR3 is TGTGCCAGCAGCTTTAGTGCTTATGGCTACACCTTC.